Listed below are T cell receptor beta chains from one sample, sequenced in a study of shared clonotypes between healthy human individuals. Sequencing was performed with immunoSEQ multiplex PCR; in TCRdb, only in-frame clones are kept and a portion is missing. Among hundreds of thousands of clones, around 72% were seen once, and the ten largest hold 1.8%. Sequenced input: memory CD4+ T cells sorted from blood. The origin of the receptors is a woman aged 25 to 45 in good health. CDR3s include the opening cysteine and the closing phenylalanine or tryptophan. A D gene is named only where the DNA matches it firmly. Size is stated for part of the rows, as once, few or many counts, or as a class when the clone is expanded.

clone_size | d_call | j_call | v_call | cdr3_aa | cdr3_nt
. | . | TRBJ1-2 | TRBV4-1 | CASSQGLSRNYGYTF | TGCGCCAGCAGCCAAGGGCTCTCAAGAAACTATGGCTACACCTTC
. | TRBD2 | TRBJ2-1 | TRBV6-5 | CASSYRLAGDNEQFF | TGTGCCAGCAGTTATAGACTAGCGGGGGACAATGAGCAGTTCTTC
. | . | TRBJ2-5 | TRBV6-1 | CASSEDLPTKTQYF | TGTGCCAGCAGTGAGGACCTGCCGACGAAGACCCAGTACTTC
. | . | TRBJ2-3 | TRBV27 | CASSFGGAYTDTQYF | TGTGCCAGCAGTTTTGGGGGCGCCTACACAGATACGCAGTATTTT
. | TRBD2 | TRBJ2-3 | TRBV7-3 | CASSTGTSGSTDTQYF | TGTGCCAGCAGTACGGGGACTAGCGGGAGCACAGATACGCAGTATTTT
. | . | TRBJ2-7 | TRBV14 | CASSRGSPPYEQYF | TGTGCCAGCAGCCGGGGGTCCCCCCCCTACGAGCAGTACTTC
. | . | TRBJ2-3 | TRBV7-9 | CASSFRGDTQYF | TGTGCCAGCAGCTTCCGGGGGGATACGCAGTATTTT
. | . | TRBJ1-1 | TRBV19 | CASSFSGALNTEAFF | TGTGCCAGTAGTTTCTCAGGGGCCCTGAACACTGAAGCTTTCTTT
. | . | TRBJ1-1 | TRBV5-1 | CASSPLGGARMNTEAFF | TGCGCCAGCAGCCCCCTCGGGGGGGCGCGGATGAACACTGAAGCTTTCTTT
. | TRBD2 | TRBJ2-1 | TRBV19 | CASSLGAGGRTNEQFF | TGTGCCAGTAGCCTAGGGGCGGGAGGGCGTACGAATGAGCAGTTCTTC
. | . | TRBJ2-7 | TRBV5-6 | CASSFRLASYEQYF | TGTGCCAGCAGCTTCCGCCTAGCGTCCTACGAGCAGTACTTC
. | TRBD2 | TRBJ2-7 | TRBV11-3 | CASSLRWREGVGEQYF | TGTGCCAGCAGCTTACGTTGGCGGGAGGGGGTTGGTGAGCAGTACTTC
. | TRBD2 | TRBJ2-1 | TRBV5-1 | CASSTSGDFSYNEQFF | TGCGCCAGCAGCACTAGCGGGGACTTCTCCTACAATGAGCAGTTCTTC
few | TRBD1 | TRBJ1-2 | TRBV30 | CAWRKRDRDNYGYTF | TGTGCCTGGAGGAAGCGGGACAGGGATAACTATGGCTACACCTTC
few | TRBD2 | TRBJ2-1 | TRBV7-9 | CASSLDGLAGWNEQFF | TGTGCCAGCAGCTTAGATGGACTAGCGGGATGGAATGAGCAGTTCTTC
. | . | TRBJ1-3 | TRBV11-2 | CASSPDPLAPGNTIYF | TGTGCCAGCAGTCCTGATCCCTTGGCACCTGGAAACACCATATATTTT